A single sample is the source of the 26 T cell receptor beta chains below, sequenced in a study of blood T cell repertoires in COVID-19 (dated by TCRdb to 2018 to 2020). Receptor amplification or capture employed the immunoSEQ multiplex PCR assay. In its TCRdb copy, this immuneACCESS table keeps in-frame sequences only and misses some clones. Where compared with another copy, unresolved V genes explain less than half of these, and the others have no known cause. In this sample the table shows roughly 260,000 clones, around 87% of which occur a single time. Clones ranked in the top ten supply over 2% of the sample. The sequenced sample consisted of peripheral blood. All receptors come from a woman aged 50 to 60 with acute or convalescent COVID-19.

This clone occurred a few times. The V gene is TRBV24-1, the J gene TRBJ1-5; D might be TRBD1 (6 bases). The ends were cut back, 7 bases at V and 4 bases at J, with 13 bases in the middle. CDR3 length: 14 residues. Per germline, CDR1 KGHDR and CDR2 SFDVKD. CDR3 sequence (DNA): TGTGCCACCAGAGGACAGATCGCAAATCAGCCCCAGCATTTT. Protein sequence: CATRGQIANQPQHF.

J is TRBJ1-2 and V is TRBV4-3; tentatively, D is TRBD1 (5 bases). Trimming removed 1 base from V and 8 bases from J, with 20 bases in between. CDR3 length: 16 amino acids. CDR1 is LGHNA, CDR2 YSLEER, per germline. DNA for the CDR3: TGCGCCAGCAGCCAAGGTTTTACGGGCGGGGGACTCGGCTACACCTTC. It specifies CASSQGFTGGGLGYTF.

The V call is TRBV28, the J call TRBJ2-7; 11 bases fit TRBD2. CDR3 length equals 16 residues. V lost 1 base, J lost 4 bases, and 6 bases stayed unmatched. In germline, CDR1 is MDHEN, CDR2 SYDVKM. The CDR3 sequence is CASSLYLTSGNYEQYF. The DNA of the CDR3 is TGTGCCAGCAGTTTATACCTGACTAGCGGGAATTACGAGCAGTACTTC. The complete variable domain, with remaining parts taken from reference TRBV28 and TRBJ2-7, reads DVKVTQSSRYLVKRTGEKVFLECVQDMDHENMFWYRQDPGLGLRLIYFSYDVKMKEKGDIPEGYSVSREKKERFSLILESASTNQTSMYLCASSLYLTSGNYEQYFGPGTRLTVT.

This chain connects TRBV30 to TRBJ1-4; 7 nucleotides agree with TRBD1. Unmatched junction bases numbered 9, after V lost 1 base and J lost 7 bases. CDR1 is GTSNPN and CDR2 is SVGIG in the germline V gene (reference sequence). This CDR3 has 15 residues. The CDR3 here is CAWSDPTGWSEKLFF. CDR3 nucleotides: TGTGCCTGGAGTGACCCGACAGGGTGGAGTGAAAAACTGTTTTTT.

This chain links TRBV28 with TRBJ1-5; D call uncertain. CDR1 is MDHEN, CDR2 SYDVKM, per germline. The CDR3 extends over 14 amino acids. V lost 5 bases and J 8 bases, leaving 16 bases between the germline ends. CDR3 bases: TGTGCCAGCAGTGATGCCCCAACAGCGGAGCCCCAGCATTTT. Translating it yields CASSDAPTAEPQHF.

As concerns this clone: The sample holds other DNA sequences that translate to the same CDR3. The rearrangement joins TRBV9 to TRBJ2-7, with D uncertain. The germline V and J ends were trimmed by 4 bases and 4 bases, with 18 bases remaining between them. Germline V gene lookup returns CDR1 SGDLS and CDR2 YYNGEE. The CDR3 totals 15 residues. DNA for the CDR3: TGTGCCAGCAGCACGAGCCCCCTTGCGGAATACGAGCAGTACTTC. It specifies CASSTSPLAEYEQYF. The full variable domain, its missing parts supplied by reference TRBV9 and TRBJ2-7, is DSGVTQTPKHLITATGQRVTLRCSPRSGDLSVYWYQQSLDQGLQFLIQYYNGEERAKGNILERFSAQQFPDLHSELNLSSLELGDSALYFCASSTSPLAEYEQYFGPGTRLTVT.

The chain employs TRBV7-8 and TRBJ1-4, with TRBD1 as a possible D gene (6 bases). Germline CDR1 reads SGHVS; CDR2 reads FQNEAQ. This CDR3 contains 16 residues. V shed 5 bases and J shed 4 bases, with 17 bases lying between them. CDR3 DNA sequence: TGTGCCAGCAGCGAAGACAGGACATTTAATAATGAAAAACTGTTTTTT. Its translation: CASSEDRTFNNEKLFF.

CDR3 bases: TGTGCCACCAGTGATCGAACAAACAGCCACAATGAGCAGTTCTTC. This sequence encodes CATSDRTNSHNEQFF. The V call is TRBV24-1, the J call TRBJ2-1; no definite D call. CDR3 length: 15 residues. CDR1 and CDR2 from the germline V gene are KGHDR and SFDVKD. Between the trimmed V and J ends, which lost 3 bases and 5 bases, there was a span of 13 bases.

The CDR3 region is CAISDDRGSQETQYF. The DNA for the CDR3 is TGTGCCATCAGTGACGACAGGGGGAGCCAAGAGACCCAGTACTTC. The chain joins TRBV10-3 to TRBJ2-5; TRBD1 agrees at 9 bases. The V and J ends lost 3 bases and 1 base, in that order; junction bases with no gene match: 3. This CDR3 region has 15 residues. Germline-derived CDR1 and CDR2 are ENHRY and SYGVKD.

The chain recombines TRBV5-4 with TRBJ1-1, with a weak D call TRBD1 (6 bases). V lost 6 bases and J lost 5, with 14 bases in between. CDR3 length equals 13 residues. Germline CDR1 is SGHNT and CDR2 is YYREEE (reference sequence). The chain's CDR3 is CASILRGGTEAFF. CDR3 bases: TGTGCCAGCATACTGAGGGGGGGGACTGAAGCTTTCTTT. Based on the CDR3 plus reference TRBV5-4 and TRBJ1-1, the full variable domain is ETGVTQSPTHLIKTRGQQVTLRCSSQSGHNTVSWYQQALGQGPQFIFQYYREEENGRGNFPPRFSGLQFPNYSSELNVNALELDDSALYLCASILRGGTEAFFGQGTRLTVV.

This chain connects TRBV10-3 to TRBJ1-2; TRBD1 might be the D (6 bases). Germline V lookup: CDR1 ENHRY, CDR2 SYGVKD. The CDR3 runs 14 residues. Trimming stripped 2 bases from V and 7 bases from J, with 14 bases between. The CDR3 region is CAISETGKDGGYTF. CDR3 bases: TGTGCCATCAGTGAGACAGGGAAAGACGGTGGCTACACCTTC.

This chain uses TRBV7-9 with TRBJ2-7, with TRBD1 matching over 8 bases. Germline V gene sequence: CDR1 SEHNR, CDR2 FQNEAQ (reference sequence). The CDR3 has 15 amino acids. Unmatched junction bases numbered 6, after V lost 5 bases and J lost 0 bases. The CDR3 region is CASSPDRASSYEQYF. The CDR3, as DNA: TGTGCCAGCAGCCCGGACAGGGCTAGCTCCTACGAGCAGTACTTC.

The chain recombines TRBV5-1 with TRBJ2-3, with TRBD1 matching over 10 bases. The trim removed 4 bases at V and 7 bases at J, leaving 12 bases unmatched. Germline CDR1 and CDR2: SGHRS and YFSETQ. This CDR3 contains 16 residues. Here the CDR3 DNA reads TGCGCCAGCAGCGGAACCGGGACAGGGGACGGACATACGCAGTATTTT. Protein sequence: CASSGTGTGDGHTQYF. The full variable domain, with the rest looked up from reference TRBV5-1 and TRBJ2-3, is KAGVTQTPRYLIKTRGQQVTLSCSPISGHRSVSWYQQTPGQGLQFLFEYFSETQRNKGNFPGRFSGRQFSNSRSEMNVSTLELGDSALYLCASSGTGTGDGHTQYFGPGTRLTVL.

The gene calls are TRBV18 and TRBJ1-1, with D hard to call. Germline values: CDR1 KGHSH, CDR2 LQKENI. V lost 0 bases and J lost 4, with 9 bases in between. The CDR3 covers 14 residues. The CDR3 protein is CASSPPSVITEAFF. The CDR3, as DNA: TGTGCCAGCTCACCACCGTCAGTGATCACTGAAGCTTTCTTT.

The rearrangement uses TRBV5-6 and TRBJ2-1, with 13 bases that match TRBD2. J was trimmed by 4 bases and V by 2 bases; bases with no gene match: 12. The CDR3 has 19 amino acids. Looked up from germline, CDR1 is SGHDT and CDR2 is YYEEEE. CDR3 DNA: TGTGCCAGCAGCTTAACCTTGGGACTAGCGGGACCGGTTTACAATGAGCAGTTCTTC. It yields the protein CASSLTLGLAGPVYNEQFF.

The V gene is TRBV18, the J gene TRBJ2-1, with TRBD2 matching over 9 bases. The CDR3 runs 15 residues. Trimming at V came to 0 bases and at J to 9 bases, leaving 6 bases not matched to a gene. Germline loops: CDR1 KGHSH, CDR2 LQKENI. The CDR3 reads CASSPPGSGRIEQFF. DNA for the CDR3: TGTGCCAGCTCACCACCGGGTAGCGGGAGAATTGAGCAGTTCTTC. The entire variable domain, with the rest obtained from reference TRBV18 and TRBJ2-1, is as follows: NAGVMQNPRHLVRRRGQEARLRCSPMKGHSHVYWYRQLPEEGLKFMVYLQKENIIDESGMPKERFSAEFPKEGPSILRIQQVVRGDSAAYFCASSPPGSGRIEQFFGPGTRLTVL.

The CDR3 loop reads CAWSVRGRVRVGGYTF. The CDR3, as DNA: TGTGCCTGGAGTGTACGGGGAAGGGTACGTGTTGGTGGCTACACCTTC. V usage is TRBV30 and J usage is TRBJ1-2; no reliable D call. Trimming left V 0 bases short and J 7 bases short, with 21 bases between. The V gene's germline CDR1 is GTSNPN and CDR2 SVGIG (reference sequence). The CDR3 totals 16 residues.

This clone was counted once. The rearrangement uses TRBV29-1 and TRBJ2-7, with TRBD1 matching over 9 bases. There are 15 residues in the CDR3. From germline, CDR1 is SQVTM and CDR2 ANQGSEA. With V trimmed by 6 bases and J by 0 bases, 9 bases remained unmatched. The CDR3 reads CSVTRPGQGSYEQYF. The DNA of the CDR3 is TGCAGCGTCACCAGACCGGGACAGGGCTCCTACGAGCAGTACTTC.

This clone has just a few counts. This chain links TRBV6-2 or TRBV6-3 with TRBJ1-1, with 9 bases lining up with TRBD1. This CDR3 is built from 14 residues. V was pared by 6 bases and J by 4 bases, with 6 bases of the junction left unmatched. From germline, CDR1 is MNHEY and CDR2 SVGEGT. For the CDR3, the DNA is TGTGCCAGCAGACCTCAGACAGGGGGCACTGAAGCTTTCTTT. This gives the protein CASRPQTGGTEAFF.

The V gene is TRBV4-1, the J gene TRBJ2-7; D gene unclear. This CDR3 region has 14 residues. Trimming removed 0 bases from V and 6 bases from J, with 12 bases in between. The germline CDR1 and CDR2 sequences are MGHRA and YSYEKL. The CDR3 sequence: CASSQEVEASEQYF. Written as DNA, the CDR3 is TGCGCCAGCAGCCAAGAAGTGGAAGCGAGCGAGCAGTACTTC.

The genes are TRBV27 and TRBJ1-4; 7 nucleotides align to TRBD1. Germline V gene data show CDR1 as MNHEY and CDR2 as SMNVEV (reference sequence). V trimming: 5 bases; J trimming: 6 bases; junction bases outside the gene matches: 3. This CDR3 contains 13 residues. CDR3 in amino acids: CASSPDRDEKLFF. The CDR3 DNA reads TGTGCCAGCAGTCCTGACAGGGATGAAAAACTGTTTTTT.

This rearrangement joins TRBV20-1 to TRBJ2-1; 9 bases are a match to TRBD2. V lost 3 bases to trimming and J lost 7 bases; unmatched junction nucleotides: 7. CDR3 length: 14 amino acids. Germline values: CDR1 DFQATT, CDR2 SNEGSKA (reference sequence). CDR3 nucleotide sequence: TGCAGTGCTAGTAGGCGGGAGGGCCGGAATGAGCAGTTCTTC. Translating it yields CSASRREGRNEQFF.

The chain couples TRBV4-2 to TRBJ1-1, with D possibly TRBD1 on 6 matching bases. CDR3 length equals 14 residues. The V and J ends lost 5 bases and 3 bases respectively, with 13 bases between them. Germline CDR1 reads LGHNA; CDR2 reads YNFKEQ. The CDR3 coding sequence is TGTGCCAGCAGCTCTCCCACAGGGTACACTGAAGCTTTCTTT. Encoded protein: CASSSPTGYTEAFF.

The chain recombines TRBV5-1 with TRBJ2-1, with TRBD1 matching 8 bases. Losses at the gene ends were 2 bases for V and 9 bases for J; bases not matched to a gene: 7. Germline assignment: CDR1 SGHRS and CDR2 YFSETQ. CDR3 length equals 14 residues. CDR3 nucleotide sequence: TGCGCCAGCAGCTTCGGGACAGGCCCCGGTGAGCAGTTCTTC. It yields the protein CASSFGTGPGEQFF.

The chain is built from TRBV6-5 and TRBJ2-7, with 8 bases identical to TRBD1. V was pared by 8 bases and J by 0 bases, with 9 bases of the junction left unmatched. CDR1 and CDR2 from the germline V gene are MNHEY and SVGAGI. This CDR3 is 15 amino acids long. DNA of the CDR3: TGTGCCAGCGGAGCAGGACAGGGTAACTCCTACGAGCAGTACTTC. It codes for CASGAGQGNSYEQYF.

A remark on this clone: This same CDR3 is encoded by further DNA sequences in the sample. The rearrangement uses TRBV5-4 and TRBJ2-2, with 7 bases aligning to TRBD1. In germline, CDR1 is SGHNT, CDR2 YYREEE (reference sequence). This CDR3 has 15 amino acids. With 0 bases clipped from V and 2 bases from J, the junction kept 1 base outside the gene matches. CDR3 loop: CASSLDRGNTGELFF. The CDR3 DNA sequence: TGTGCCAGCAGCTTGGACAGGGGAAACACCGGGGAGCTGTTTTTT.